These 4 T cell receptor beta chains share one sample of origin, sequenced in a study of blood T cell repertoires in COVID-19. The repertoire was sequenced with immunoSEQ multiplex PCR; TCRdb's copy has only in-frame clones and lacks some. Of roughly 160,000 clones detected, about 88% appear once; the ten largest clones hold roughly 0.58%. The sequencing input was peripheral blood. These receptors were collected from a man in his fifties or sixties with COVID-19, enrolled during active disease.

This rearrangement joins TRBV25-1 to TRBJ1-6; no definite D call. V was clipped by 1 base and J by 3 bases, with 4 bases between them. The CDR3 runs to 14 residues. Germline loops: CDR1 MGHDK, CDR2 SYGVNS. DNA of the CDR3: TGTGCCAGCAGTGAATCAATCTATAATTCACCCCTCCACTTT. This encodes CASSESIYNSPLHF.

The chain uses TRBV18 and TRBJ1-4, with 7 nucleotides matching TRBD1. Germline CDR1 is KGHSH and CDR2 is LQKENI. This CDR3 comprises 15 residues. V was pared by 6 bases and J by 5 bases, with 9 bases of the junction left unmatched. For the CDR3, the DNA is TGTGCCAGCTCCCCAAACGACAGGGCGAATGAAAAACTGTTTTTT. This translates into CASSPNDRANEKLFF.

This chain joins TRBV6-5 and TRBJ2-2; the match to TRBD1 covers 8 bases. Germline V lookup: CDR1 MNHEY, CDR2 SVGAGI. Trimming removed 8 bases from V and 5 bases from J; junction bases left unmatched: 10. The CDR3 extends over 15 amino acids. CDR3 residues: CASRFGDRYTGELFF. CDR3 nucleotides: TGTGCCAGCCGCTTCGGGGACAGGTATACCGGGGAGCTGTTTTTT.

The chain employs TRBV5-1 and TRBJ2-1; 7 nucleotides line up with TRBD2. V was clipped by 4 bases and J by 8 bases; unmatched bases: 12. The CDR3 runs to 15 residues. The V gene's germline CDR1 is SGHRS and CDR2 YFSETQ. The CDR3 region is CASSALSGAFYEQFF. The CDR3 bases are TGCGCCAGCAGCGCCTTGAGCGGGGCCTTCTATGAGCAGTTCTTC.